This entry describes one TCR beta chain. Sequenced by immunoSEQ multiplex PCR; TCRdb stores in-frame clones only, minus some. This repertoire shows 9,000 to 10,000 clones, roughly 70% found once; its top ten account for less than 25%. As for treatment: randomized to nivolumab then ipilimumab (arm A) or the reverse (arm B). From thawed PBMCs, live CD3+CD8+ cells negative for CD19 and CD56 were sorted. The sample is drawn from a study of sequential checkpoint blockade in melanoma. Turning to the study itself: Each arm's sequence ended with maintenance nivolumab.

The clonotype originates from a human donor with melanoma. The specimen was CD8+ T cells sorted from blood (inferred from file names), collected from a patient given nivolumab and ipilimumab in sequence.

The CDR3 nucleotides read TGTGCCTGGAGTGTAACAGGGCCTGGCTACACCTTC. This encodes CAWSVTGPGYTF. V usage is TRBV30 and J usage is TRBJ1-2; the D gene is possibly TRBD1 (6 bases). CDR3 length: 12 residues. Germline values: CDR1 GTSNPN, CDR2 SVGIG (reference sequence). V lost 0 bases to trimming and J lost 7 bases, with 9 bases between them.